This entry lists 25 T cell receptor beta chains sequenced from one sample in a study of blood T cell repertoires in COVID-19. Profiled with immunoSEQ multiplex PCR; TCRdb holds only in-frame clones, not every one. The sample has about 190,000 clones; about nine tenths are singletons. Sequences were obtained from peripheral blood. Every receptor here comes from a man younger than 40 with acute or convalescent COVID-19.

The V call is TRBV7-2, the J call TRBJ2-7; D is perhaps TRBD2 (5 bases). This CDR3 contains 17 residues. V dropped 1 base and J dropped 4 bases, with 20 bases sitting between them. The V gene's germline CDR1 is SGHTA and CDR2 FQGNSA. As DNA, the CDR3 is TGTGCCAGCAGCTTAGTGAGAACGCGAGGGATTTCGTACGAGCAGTACTTC. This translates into CASSLVRTRGISYEQYF. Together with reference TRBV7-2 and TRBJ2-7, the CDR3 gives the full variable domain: GAGVSQSPSNKVTEKGKDVELRCDPISGHTALYWYRQSLGQGLEFLIYFQGNSAPDKSGLPSDRFSAERTGGSVSTLTIQRTQQEDSAVYLCASSLVRTRGISYEQYFGPGTRLTVT.

CDR3 bases: TGCGCCAGCAGCTTGAGGACAGTCTATGGCTACACCTTC. It codes for CASSLRTVYGYTF. The chain uses TRBV5-1 and TRBJ1-2; D may be TRBD1 (6 bases). The CDR3 has 13 residues. In germline, CDR1 is SGHRS, CDR2 YFSETQ. With 1 base removed from V and 4 bases from J, the gap between germline ends came to 8 bases.

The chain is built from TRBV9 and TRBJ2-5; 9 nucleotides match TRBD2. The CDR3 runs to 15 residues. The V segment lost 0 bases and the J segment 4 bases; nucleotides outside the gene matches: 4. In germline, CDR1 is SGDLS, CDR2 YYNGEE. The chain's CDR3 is CASSVAPSGAETQYF. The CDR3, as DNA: TGTGCCAGCAGCGTAGCCCCTAGCGGGGCAGAGACCCAGTACTTC.

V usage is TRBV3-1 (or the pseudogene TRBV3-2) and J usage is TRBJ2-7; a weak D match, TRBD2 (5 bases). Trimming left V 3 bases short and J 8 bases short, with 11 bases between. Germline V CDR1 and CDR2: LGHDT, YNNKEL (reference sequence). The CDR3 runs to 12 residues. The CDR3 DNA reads TGTGCCAGCAGCCACGGAGGCCAGAAGCAGTACTTC. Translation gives CASSHGGQKQYF.

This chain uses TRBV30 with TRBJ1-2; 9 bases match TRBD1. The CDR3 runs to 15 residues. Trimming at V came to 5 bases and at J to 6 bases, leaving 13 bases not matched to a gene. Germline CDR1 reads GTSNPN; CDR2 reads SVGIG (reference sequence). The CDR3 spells CAWDRQGGALHGYTF. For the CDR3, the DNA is TGTGCCTGGGACCGACAGGGGGGGGCTTTGCATGGCTACACCTTC.

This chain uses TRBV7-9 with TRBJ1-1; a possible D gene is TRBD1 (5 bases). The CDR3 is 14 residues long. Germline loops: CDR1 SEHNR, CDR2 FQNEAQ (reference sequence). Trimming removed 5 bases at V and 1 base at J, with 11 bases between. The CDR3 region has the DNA TGTGCCAGCAGCATGACAGCGACGAACACTGAAGCTTTCTTT. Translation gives CASSMTATNTEAFF.

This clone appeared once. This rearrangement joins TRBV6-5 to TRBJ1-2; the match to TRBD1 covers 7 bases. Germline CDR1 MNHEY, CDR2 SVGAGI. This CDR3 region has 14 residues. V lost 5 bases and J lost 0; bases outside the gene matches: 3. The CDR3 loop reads CASSPGGPNYGYTF. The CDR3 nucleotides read TGTGCCAGCAGTCCAGGGGGGCCTAACTATGGCTACACCTTC.

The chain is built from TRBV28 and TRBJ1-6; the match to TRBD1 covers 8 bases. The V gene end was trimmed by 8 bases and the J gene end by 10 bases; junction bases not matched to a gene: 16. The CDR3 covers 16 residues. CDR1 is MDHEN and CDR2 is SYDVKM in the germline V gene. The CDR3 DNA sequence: TGTGCCAGCCTTAATGGGGCAGGGGGCCTTGGGTCACCCCTCCACTTT. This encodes CASLNGAGGLGSPLHF.

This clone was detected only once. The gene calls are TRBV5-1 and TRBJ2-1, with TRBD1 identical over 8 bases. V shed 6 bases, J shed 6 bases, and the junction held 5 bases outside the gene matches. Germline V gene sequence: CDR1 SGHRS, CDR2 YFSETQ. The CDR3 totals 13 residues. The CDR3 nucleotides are TGCGCCAGCACCACCCAGGGGGCCAATGAGCAGTTCTTC. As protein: CASTTQGANEQFF.

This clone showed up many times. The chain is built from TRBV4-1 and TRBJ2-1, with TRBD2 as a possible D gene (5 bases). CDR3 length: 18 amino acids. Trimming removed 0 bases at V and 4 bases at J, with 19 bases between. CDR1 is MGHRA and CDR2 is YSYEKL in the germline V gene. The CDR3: CASSQDGIQDELYNEQFF. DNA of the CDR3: TGCGCCAGCAGCCAAGACGGGATTCAGGACGAACTTTACAATGAGCAGTTCTTC.

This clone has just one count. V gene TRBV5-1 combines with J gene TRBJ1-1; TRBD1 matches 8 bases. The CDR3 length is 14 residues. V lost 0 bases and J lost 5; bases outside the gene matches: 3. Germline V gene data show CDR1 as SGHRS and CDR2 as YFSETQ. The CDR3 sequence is CASSLVGQGTEAFF. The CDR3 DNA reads TGCGCCAGCAGCTTGGTTGGACAGGGAACTGAAGCTTTCTTT.

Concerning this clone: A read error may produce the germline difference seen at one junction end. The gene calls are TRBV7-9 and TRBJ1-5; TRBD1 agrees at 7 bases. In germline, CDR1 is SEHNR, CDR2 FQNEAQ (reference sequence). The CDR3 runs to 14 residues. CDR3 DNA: TGTGCCAGCAGTTTAGACAGGGGCAATCAGCCCCAGCATTTT. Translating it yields CASSLDRGNQPQHF.

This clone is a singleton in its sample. The CDR3 DNA sequence: TGTGCCAGCAGCGTAGTCGGCGGGTGGTCCCCGGAGACCCAGTACTTC. Translating gives CASSVVGGWSPETQYF. This chain uses TRBV9 with TRBJ2-5; tentative D call: TRBD2 (5 bases). The CDR3 has 16 residues. CDR1 is SGDLS and CDR2 is YYNGEE in the germline V gene. The V end was cut by 0 bases, the J end by 5 bases, with 17 bases between.

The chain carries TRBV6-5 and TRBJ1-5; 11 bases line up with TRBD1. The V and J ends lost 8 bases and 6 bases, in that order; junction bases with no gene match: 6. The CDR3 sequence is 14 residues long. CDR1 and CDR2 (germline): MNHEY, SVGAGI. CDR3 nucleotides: TGTGCCAGCGTTAGGACAGGGGGCGGTCAGCCCCAGCATTTT. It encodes CASVRTGGGQPQHF.

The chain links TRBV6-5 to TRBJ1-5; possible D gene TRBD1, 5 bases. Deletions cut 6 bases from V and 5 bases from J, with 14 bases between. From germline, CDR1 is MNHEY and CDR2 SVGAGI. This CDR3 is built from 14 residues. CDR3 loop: CASSRLGGHQPQHF. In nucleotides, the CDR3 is TGTGCCAGCAGCCGACTCGGGGGACATCAGCCCCAGCATTTT.

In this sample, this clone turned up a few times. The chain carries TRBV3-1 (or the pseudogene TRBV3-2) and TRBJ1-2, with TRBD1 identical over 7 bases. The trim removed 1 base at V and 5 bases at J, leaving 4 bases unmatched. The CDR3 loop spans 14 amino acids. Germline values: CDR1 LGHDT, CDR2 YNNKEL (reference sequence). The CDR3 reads CASSQVRGRYGYTF. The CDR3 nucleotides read TGTGCCAGCAGCCAAGTTAGGGGGCGTTATGGCTACACCTTC.

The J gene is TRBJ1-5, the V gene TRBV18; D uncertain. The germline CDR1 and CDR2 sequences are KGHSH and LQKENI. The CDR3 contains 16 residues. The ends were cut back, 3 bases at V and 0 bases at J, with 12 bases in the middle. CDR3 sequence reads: CASSPSSPYSNQPQHF. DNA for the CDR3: TGTGCCAGCTCACCTAGCAGCCCTTATAGCAATCAGCCCCAGCATTTT.

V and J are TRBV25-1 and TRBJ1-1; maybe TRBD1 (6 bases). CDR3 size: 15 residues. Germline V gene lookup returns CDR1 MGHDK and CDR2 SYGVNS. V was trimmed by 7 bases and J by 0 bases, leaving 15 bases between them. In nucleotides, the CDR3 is TGTGCCAGCACGCCTCGGGGGGCGATGAACACTGAAGCTTTCTTT. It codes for CASTPRGAMNTEAFF.

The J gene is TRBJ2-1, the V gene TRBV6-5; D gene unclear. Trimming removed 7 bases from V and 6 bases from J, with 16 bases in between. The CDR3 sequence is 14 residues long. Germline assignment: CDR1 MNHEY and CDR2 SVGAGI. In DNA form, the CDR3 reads TGTGCCAGCACCCAGTTCTTCGGCGGCAATGAGCAGTTCTTC. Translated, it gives CASTQFFGGNEQFF.

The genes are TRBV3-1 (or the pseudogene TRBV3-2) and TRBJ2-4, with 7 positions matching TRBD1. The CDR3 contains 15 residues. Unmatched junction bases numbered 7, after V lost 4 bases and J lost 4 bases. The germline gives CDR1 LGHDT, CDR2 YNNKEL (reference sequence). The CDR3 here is CASSPTTGPKNIQYF. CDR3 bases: TGTGCCAGCAGCCCAACGACAGGGCCGAAAAACATTCAGTACTTC.

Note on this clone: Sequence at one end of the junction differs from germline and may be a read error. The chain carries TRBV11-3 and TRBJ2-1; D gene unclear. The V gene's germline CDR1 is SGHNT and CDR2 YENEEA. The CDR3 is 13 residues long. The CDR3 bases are TGTGCCAGTAGCTCCGGTTCGGGCAATGAGCAGTTCTTC. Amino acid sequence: CASSSGSGNEQFF.

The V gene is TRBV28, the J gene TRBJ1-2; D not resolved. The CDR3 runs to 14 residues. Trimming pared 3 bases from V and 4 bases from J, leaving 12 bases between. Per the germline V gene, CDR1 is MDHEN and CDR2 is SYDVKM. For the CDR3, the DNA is TGTGCCAGCAGTTTGTCCGGGGATCCCTATGGCTACACCTTC. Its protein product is CASSLSGDPYGYTF.

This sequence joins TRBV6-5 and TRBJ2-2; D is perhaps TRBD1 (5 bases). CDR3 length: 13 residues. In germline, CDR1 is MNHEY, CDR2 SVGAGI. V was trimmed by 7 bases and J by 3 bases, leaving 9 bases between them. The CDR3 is CASKAGHTGELFF. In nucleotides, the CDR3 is TGTGCCAGCAAGGCAGGGCACACCGGGGAGCTGTTTTTT.

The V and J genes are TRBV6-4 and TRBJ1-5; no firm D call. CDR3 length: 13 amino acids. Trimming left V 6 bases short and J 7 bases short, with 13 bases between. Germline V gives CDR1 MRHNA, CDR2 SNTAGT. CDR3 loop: CASSPEGGQPQHF. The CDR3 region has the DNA TGTGCCAGCAGCCCGGAGGGAGGACAGCCCCAGCATTTT.

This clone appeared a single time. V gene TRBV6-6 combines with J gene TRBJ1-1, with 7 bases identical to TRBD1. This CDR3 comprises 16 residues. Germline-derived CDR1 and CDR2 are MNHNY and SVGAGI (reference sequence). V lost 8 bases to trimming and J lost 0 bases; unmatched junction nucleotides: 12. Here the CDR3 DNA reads TGTGCCAGCGGAGGACAACTCGGGACAGTGAACACTGAAGCTTTCTTT. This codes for CASGGQLGTVNTEAFF.